This TCR beta chain was recorded in a study of blood T cell repertoires in COVID-19. Whole-study context: Italy, Spain and the United States were the sources of the convalescent and acute COVID-19 samples. T cells, B-cell-depleted T cells, or PBMCs supplied cDNA or gDNA.

Germline V CDR1 and CDR2: SGHVS, FNYEAQ. This CDR3 is built from 18 residues. V lost 3 bases and J lost 0; bases outside the gene matches: 8. Source study methods: Amplified reference gene primers provided the basis for estimating nucleated cell counts. Sequencing was performed with immunoSEQ multiplex PCR; in TCRdb, only in-frame clones are kept and a portion is missing. For V, J and clone size, that table is used; D and trimming come from the DNA. The repertoire has around 80,000 clones, around 88% of them found once; the top ten carry about 4.8%. The rearrangement links TRBV7-6 to TRBJ2-6, with 7 bases lining up with TRBD1. The receptor was isolated from a woman aged 80 or over with acute or convalescent COVID-19. The material sequenced was peripheral blood. The CDR3, as DNA: TGTGCCAGCAGCTTGATAACAGGGGCTTCCTCTGGGGCCAACGTCCTGACTTTC. This sequence encodes CASSLITGASSGANVLTF.